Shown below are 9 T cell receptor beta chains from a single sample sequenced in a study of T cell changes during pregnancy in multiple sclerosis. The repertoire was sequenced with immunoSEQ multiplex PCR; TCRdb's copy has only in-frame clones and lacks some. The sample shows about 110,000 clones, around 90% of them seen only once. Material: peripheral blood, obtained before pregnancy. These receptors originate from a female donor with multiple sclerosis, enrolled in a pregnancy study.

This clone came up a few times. The DNA of the CDR3 is TGTGCCAGTAGTAGAGGGACTAGCGGGAGGGGTAGGGAGCAGTTCTTC. This sequence encodes CASSRGTSGRGREQFF. This chain links TRBV19 with TRBJ2-1, with 16 bases lining up with TRBD2. This CDR3 has 16 residues. CDR1 LNHDA and CDR2 SQIVND come from the germline V gene (reference sequence). V shed 4 bases and J 10 bases; nucleotides not matched to a gene: 7. The full variable domain, rest sourced from reference TRBV19 and TRBJ2-1, is DGGITQSPKYLFRKEGQNVTLSCEQNLNHDAMYWYRQDPGQGLRLIYYSQIVNDFQKGDIAEGYSVSREKKESFPLTVTSAQKNPTAFYLCASSRGTSGRGREQFFGPGTRLTVL.

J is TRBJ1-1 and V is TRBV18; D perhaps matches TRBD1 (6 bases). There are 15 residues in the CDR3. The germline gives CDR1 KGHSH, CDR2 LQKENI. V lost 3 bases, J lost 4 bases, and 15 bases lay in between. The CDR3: CASSPYDRGGTEAFF. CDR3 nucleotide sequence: TGTGCCAGCTCACCGTACGATAGAGGGGGCACTGAAGCTTTCTTT.

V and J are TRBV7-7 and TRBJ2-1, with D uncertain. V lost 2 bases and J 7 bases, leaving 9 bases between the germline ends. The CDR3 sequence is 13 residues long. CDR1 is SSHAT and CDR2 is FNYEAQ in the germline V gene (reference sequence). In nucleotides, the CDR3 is TGTGCCAGCAGCTTATCGGCAGCGAATGAGCAGTTCTTC. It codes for CASSLSAANEQFF.

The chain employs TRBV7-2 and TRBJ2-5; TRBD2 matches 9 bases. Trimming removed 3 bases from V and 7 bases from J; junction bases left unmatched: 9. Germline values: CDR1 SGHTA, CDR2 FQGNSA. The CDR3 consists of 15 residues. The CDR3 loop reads CASSLAGGESGTQYF. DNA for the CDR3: TGTGCCAGCAGCTTGGCGGGGGGGGAGTCTGGGACCCAGTACTTC. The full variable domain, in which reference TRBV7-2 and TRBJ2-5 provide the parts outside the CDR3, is GAGVSQSPSNKVTEKGKDVELRCDPISGHTALYWYRQSLGQGLEFLIYFQGNSAPDKSGLPSDRFSAERTGGSVSTLTIQRTQQEDSAVYLCASSLAGGESGTQYFGPGTRLLVL.

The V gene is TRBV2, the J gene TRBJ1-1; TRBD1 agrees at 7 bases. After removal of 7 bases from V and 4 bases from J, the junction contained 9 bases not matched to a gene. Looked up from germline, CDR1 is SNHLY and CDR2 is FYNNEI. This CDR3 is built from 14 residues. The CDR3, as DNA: TGTGCCAGCACGGCAGACACAGGGGTCACTGAAGCTTTCTTT. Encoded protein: CASTADTGVTEAFF.

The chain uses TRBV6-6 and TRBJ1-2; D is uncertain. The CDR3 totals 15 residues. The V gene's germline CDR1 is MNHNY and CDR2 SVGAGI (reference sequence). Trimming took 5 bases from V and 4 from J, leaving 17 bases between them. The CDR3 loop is CASSDPGGGVYGYTF. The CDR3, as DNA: TGTGCCAGCAGTGACCCAGGCGGCGGGGTCTATGGCTACACCTTC.

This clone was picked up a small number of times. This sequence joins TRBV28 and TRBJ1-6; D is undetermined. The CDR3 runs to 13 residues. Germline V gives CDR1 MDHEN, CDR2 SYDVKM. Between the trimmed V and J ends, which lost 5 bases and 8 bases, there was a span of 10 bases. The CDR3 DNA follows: TGTGCCAGCAGTCTTGCTCGGGATTCACCCCTCCACTTT. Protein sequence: CASSLARDSPLHF.

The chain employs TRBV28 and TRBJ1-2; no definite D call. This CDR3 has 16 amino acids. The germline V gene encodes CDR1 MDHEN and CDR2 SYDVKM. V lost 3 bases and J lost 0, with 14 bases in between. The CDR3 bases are TGTGCCAGCAGTTTGGGCTTCCGGACTGCTAACTATGGCTACACCTTC. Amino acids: CASSLGFRTANYGYTF.

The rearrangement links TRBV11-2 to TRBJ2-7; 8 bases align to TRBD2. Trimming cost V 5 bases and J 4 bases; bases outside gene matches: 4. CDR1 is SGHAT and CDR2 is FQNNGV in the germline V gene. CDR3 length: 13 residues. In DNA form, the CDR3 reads TGTGCCAGCAGCCCCGGGAGGGGTTACGAGCAGTACTTC. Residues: CASSPGRGYEQYF.